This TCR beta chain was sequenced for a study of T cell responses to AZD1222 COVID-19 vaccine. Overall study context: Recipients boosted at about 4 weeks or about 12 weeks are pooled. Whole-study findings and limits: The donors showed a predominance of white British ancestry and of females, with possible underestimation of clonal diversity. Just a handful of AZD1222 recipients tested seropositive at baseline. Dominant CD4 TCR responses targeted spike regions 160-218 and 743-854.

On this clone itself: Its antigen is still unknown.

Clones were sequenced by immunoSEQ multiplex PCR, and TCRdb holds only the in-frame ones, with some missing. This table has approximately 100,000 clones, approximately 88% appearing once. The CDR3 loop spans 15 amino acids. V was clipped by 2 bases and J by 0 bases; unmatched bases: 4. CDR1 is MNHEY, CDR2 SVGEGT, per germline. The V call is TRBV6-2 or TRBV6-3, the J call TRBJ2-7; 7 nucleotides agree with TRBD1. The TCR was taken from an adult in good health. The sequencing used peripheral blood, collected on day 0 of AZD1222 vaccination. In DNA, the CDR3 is TGTGCCAGCAGTTACCAGGGGGAGAGCTCCTACGAGCAGTACTTC. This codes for CASSYQGESSYEQYF.